This paragraph reports one T cell receptor beta chain. Profiling relied on immunoSEQ multiplex PCR, and the TCRdb table lists in-frame clones only, not all of them. The sample shows hundreds of thousands of clones, 90% of them seen only once. This sample is part of a study of control samples from healthy donors and cancer patients. Germline V CDR1 and CDR2: MNHEY, SVGAGI. The J segment lost 0 bases and the V segment lost 7 bases, leaving 4 bases of the junction unmatched. There are 14 residues in the CDR3. This receptor was taken from a man aged 40-49 years with head and neck cancer. The chain employs TRBV6-5 and TRBJ1-1; 8 nucleotides match TRBD1. Sequenced: PBMCs. CDR3 DNA sequence: TGTGCCAGCATTCAGGGGGCCCTGAACACTGAAGCTTTCTTT. It specifies CASIQGALNTEAFF.